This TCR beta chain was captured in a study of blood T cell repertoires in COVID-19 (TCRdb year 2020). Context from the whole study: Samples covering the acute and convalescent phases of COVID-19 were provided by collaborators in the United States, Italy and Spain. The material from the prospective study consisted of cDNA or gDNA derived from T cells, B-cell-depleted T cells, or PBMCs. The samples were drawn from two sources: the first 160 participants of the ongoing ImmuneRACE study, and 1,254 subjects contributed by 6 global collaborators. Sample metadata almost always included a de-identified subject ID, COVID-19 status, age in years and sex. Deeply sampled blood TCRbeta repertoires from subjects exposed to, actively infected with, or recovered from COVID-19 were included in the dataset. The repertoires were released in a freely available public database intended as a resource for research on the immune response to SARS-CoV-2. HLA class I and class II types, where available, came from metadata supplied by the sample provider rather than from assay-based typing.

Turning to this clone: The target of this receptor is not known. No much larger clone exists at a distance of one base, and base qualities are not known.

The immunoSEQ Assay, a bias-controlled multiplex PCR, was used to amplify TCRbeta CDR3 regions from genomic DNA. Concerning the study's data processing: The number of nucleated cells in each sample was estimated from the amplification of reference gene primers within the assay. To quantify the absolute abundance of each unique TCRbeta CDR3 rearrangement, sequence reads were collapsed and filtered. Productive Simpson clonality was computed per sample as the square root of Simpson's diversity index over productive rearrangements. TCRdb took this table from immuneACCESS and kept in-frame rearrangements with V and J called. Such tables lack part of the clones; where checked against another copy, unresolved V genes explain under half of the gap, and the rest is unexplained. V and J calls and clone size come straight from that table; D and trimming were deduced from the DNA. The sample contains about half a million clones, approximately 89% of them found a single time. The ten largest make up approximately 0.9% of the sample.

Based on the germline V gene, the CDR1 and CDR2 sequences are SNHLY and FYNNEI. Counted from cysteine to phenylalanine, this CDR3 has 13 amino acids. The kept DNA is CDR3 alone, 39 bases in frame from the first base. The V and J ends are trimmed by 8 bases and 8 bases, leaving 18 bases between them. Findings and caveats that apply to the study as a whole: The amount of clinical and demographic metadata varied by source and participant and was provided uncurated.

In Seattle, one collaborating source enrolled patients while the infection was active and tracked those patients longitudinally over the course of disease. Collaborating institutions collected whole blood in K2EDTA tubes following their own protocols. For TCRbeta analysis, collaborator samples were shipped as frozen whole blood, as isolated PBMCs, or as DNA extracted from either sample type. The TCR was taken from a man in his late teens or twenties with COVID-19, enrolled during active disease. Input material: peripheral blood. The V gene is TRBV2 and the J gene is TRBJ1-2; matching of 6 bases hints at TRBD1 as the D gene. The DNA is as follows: TGTGCCAGCGCATCCGCAGGGGCGCGGGGCTACACCTTC. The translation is CASASAGARGYTF.